This T cell receptor beta chain derives from a study of breast tumors, draining lymph nodes, adjacent tissues. TCRdb itself ran the multiplex PCR reads through MiXCR, one entry per CDR3 protein. Here the sample spans tens of thousands of distinct CDR3 sequences, roughly 30% being singletons. V gave up 3 bases and J gave up 3 bases, with 3 bases separating them. The germline V gene encodes CDR1 SEHNR and CDR2 FQNEAQ (reference sequence). This CDR3 spans 12 amino acids. Samples came from axillary lymph nodes draining the breast cancer. This clonotype was recorded at least ten times. Sequencing was done on a sample of axillary lymph node tissue. This sequence was found in a female donor with breast cancer. Some clones in this sample may be carry-over from other donors' samples. The genes are TRBV7-9 and TRBJ1-5; D not resolved. The CDR3 loop reads CASSFTNQPQHF. CDR3 nucleotide sequence: TGTGCCAGCAGCTTTACCAATCAGCCCCAGCATTTT. The full variable domain, completed using reference TRBV7-9 and TRBJ1-5, is DTGVSQNPRHKITKRGQNVTFRCDPISEHNRLYWYRQTLGQGPEFLTYFQNEAQLEKSRLLSDRFSAERPKGSFSTLEIQRTEQGDSAMYLCASSFTNQPQHFGDGTRLSIL.